Shown below are 11 T cell receptor beta chains from a single sample sequenced in a study of cytomegalovirus exposure and HLA in healthy donors. PCR amplification relied on 60 Vbeta primers (plus 13 Jbeta primers). Libraries were prepared by immunoSEQ multiplex PCR; TCRdb keeps only in-frame clonotypes and omits some of them. The sample lists 150,000 to 200,000 clones; approximately 86% were seen once. The specimen was PBMCs. The source of these receptors is a woman aged 18-35 years in good health and CMV-seronegative.

The chain recombines TRBV10-3 with TRBJ2-3; unclear D gene. The germline V gene has CDR1 ENHRY and CDR2 SYGVKD. CDR3 length equals 14 residues. The V gene lost 0 bases and the J gene lost 6 bases, with 10 bases spanning the gap. The CDR3 DNA sequence: TGTGCCATCAGTGAGTCAGTAGGAGCGGATACGCAGTATTTT. Translating gives CAISESVGADTQYF.

V and J are TRBV9 and TRBJ2-7; the match to TRBD2 covers 11 bases. Germline V gene sequence: CDR1 SGDLS, CDR2 YYNGEE. The CDR3 consists of 16 residues. The ends lost 1 base at V and 6 bases at J; junction bases unmatched: 9. The DNA for the CDR3 is TGTGCCAGCAGCGTATCCAGACTAGCGGGGTGGGGCGAGCAGTACTTC. This encodes CASSVSRLAGWGEQYF.

The gene calls are TRBV6-5 and TRBJ2-3, with TRBD2 matching over 11 bases. CDR1 is MNHEY, CDR2 SVGAGI, per germline. The V gene end was trimmed by 4 bases and the J gene end by 3 bases; junction bases not matched to a gene: 3. This CDR3 spans 15 amino acids. CDR3 bases: TGTGCCAGCAGTTCGACTAGCGGGACTACAGATACGCAGTATTTT. This sequence encodes CASSSTSGTTDTQYF.

This clone was counted between two and nine times. V and J are TRBV5-5 and TRBJ1-1, with a possible D match to TRBD1 (6 bases). Looked up from germline, CDR1 is SGHKS and CDR2 is YYEKEE (reference sequence). This CDR3 is built from 14 residues. Between the trimmed V and J ends, which lost 0 bases and 6 bases, there was a span of 12 bases. The CDR3 region has the DNA TGTGCCAGCAGCTTGGGAACACAGGGTTCTGAAGCTTTCTTT. Its translation: CASSLGTQGSEAFF.

The chain links TRBV18 to TRBJ2-2; 7 bases match TRBD1. From germline, CDR1 is KGHSH and CDR2 LQKENI. Trimming took 6 bases from V and 2 from J; bases not matched to a gene: 6. This CDR3 has 15 residues. The CDR3 is CASSPNRGNTGELFF. The CDR3 nucleotides are TGTGCCAGCTCCCCGAACAGGGGCAACACCGGGGAGCTGTTTTTT.

The chain couples TRBV6-5 to TRBJ2-1; 7 bases match TRBD2. This CDR3 comprises 15 residues. With V trimmed by 0 bases and J by 3 bases, 2 bases remained unmatched. CDR1 MNHEY and CDR2 SVGAGI come from the germline V gene. In DNA form, the CDR3 reads TGTGCCAGCAGTTACTCAGGGGAGGGCTACAATGAGCAGTTCTTC. It encodes CASSYSGEGYNEQFF.

The chain combines TRBV19 with TRBJ1-2, with TRBD1 matching 7 bases. Trimming at V came to 4 bases and at J to 2 bases, leaving 7 bases not matched to a gene. Germline-derived CDR1 and CDR2 are LNHDA and SQIVND (reference sequence). The CDR3 sequence is 15 residues long. The CDR3 DNA is TGTGCCAGTAGTAACTCCGGGACAGACAACTATGGCTACACCTTC. As protein: CASSNSGTDNYGYTF.

The chain has TRBV2 and TRBJ2-1, with D possibly matching TRBD2 (6 bases). This CDR3 is built from 17 residues. From germline, CDR1 is SNHLY and CDR2 FYNNEI. The V and J ends lost 7 bases and 0 bases respectively, with 19 bases between them. The CDR3 DNA is TGTGCCAGCATGAGGGACCCGGACGGGAGCTCCTACAATGAGCAGTTCTTC. It codes for CASMRDPDGSSYNEQFF.

The chain carries TRBV11-2 and TRBJ2-5, with unresolved D. Per the germline V gene, CDR1 is SGHAT and CDR2 is FQNNGV. This CDR3 is built from 13 residues. V lost 5 bases and J 0 bases, leaving 7 bases between the germline ends. The CDR3 loop reads CASSQSHQETQYF. The CDR3 DNA sequence: TGTGCCAGCAGCCAAAGCCACCAAGAGACCCAGTACTTC.

This clone has a handful of counts. V usage is TRBV4-3 and J usage is TRBJ2-1; TRBD2 aligns across 10 bases. V lost 0 bases to trimming and J lost 8 bases; unmatched junction nucleotides: 13. This CDR3 has 18 residues. The germline V gene has CDR1 LGHNA and CDR2 YSLEER. The CDR3 sequence is CASSQEPLLAGARDEQFF. For the CDR3, the DNA is TGCGCCAGCAGCCAAGAACCCCTCCTAGCGGGAGCCCGGGATGAGCAGTTCTTC.

The chain combines TRBV7-2 with TRBJ2-1; 7 bases fit TRBD2. The length of the CDR3 is 13 residues. Germline trimming cut 0 bases from V and 9 bases from J; bases unmatched to any gene: 2. CDR1 is SGHTA and CDR2 is FQGNSA in the germline V gene. The CDR3 DNA is TGTGCCAGCAGCTTAGCGGGGGGGTTTGAGCAGTTCTTC. Encoded protein: CASSLAGGFEQFF.